Following are 14 T cell receptor beta chains from one sample sequenced in a study of cytomegalovirus exposure and HLA in healthy donors. PCR employed 60 Vbeta and 13 Jbeta primers. Repertoires were generated with immunoSEQ multiplex PCR, while TCRdb's copy carries only in-frame clones and drops some. The table has under 250,000 clones, around four fifths seen once. Sequences were obtained from PBMCs. The origin of the receptors is a male donor in good health and CMV-seronegative.

The chain links TRBV5-4 to TRBJ2-3; TRBD2 matches 14 bases. Germline V gene sequence: CDR1 SGHNT, CDR2 YYREEE (reference sequence). CDR3 size: 16 residues. The V segment lost 2 bases and the J segment 5 bases; nucleotides outside the gene matches: 4. This CDR3 is CASSFAGTSGRDTQYF. CDR3 in DNA: TGTGCCAGCAGCTTCGCCGGGACTAGCGGGAGAGATACGCAGTATTTT. The variable domain in full, with the rest retrieved from reference TRBV5-4 and TRBJ2-3, is ETGVTQSPTHLIKTRGQQVTLRCSSQSGHNTVSWYQQALGQGPQFIFQYYREEENGRGNFPPRFSGLQFPNYSSELNVNALELDDSALYLCASSFAGTSGRDTQYFGPGTRLTVL.

The V and J genes are TRBV4-1 and TRBJ2-1; D not resolved. Trimming took 1 base from V and 12 from J, leaving 13 bases between them. Germline CDR1 reads MGHRA; CDR2 reads YSYEKL. The CDR3 totals 13 residues. The CDR3 reads CASSQVSQVRQFF. The CDR3 DNA reads as TGCGCCAGCAGCCAAGTATCCCAGGTTCGGCAGTTCTTC.

CDR3 DNA: TGTGCCAGCAGCCTCGGTGCCTCCTACGAGCAGTACTTC. Amino acids: CASSLGASYEQYF. The chain carries TRBV28 and TRBJ2-7; D is unresolved. Germline CDR1 reads MDHEN; CDR2 reads SYDVKM. The V gene lost 6 bases and the J gene lost 0 bases, with 9 bases spanning the gap. CDR3 length: 13 amino acids.

The V gene is TRBV30, the J gene TRBJ2-3; possibly TRBD1 for D (5 bases). Germline CDR1 and CDR2: GTSNPN and SVGIG (reference sequence). The CDR3 runs to 13 residues. V was trimmed by 3 bases and J by 2 bases, leaving 9 bases between them. This CDR3 is CAWRDTNTDTQYF. DNA of the CDR3: TGTGCCTGGAGGGACACAAACACAGATACGCAGTATTTT.

This clone was seen more than once but under ten times. The gene calls are TRBV6-5 and TRBJ1-1; D is unresolved. The CDR3 covers 13 residues. CDR1 MNHEY and CDR2 SVGAGI come from the germline V gene. Trimming removed 6 bases from V and 5 bases from J, with 13 bases in between. Here the CDR3 reads CASSPRRRTEAFF. As DNA, the CDR3 is TGTGCCAGCAGCCCAAGGCGGCGAACTGAAGCTTTCTTT.

This chain joins TRBV25-1 and TRBJ2-7, with 8 bases aligning to TRBD1. This CDR3 has 14 amino acids. Per the germline V gene, CDR1 is MGHDK and CDR2 is SYGVNS. With 4 bases clipped from V and 3 bases from J, the junction kept 5 bases outside the gene matches. CDR3 loop: CASSVRTGRYEQYF. In DNA form, the CDR3 reads TGTGCCAGCAGTGTCAGGACAGGGCGCTACGAGCAGTACTTC.

The chain has TRBV11-2 and TRBJ1-1, with unresolved D. The V end was cut by 0 bases, the J end by 6 bases, with 11 bases between. From germline, CDR1 is SGHAT and CDR2 FQNNGV. The CDR3 extends over 14 amino acids. CDR3: CASSLDPLRAEAFF. CDR3 nucleotide sequence: TGTGCCAGCAGCTTAGACCCATTACGCGCTGAAGCTTTCTTT.

The gene calls are TRBV19 and TRBJ2-7; TRBD1 matches 7 bases. From germline, CDR1 is LNHDA and CDR2 SQIVND (reference sequence). This CDR3 region has 12 residues. J was trimmed by 3 bases and V by 4 bases; bases with no gene match: 0. CDR3 residues: CASSRDSYEQYF. The CDR3 coding sequence is TGTGCCAGTAGTAGGGACAGCTACGAGCAGTACTTC.

V usage is TRBV28 and J usage is TRBJ1-5; no reliable D call. The length of the CDR3 is 15 residues. Trimming took off 6 bases at V and 3 bases at J, with 15 bases between the two ends. Germline lookup yields CDR1 MDHEN and CDR2 SYDVKM. The CDR3 reads CASSLAVITNQPQHF. The CDR3 DNA sequence: TGTGCCAGCAGCCTCGCGGTGATTACCAATCAGCCCCAGCATTTT.

This chain links TRBV6-5 with TRBJ1-2; D not certain. Germline V CDR1 and CDR2: MNHEY, SVGAGI. V lost 2 bases and J lost 8, with 12 bases in between. This CDR3 is 13 amino acids long. The CDR3 sequence is CASSYEVDRGYTF. For the CDR3, the DNA is TGTGCCAGCAGTTACGAGGTGGATAGGGGCTACACCTTC.

The chain employs TRBV6-5 and TRBJ1-2; D remains unclear. This CDR3 region has 14 residues. Germline V gene lookup returns CDR1 MNHEY and CDR2 SVGAGI. Trimming removed 7 bases from V and 0 bases from J, with 12 bases in between. The CDR3 DNA reads TGTGCCAGCACCGGGAGAGAAGCTAACTATGGCTACACCTTC. Protein product: CASTGREANYGYTF.

In this sample, this clone turned up once. The chain links TRBV28 to TRBJ2-1; the match to TRBD2 covers 12 bases. The V gene's germline CDR1 is MDHEN and CDR2 SYDVKM. The CDR3 contains 17 residues. V lost 4 bases to trimming and J lost 4 bases; unmatched junction nucleotides: 8. DNA for the CDR3: TGTGCCAGCAGTTCCATAACTAGCGGGGGGATATACAATGAGCAGTTCTTC. Residues: CASSSITSGGIYNEQFF.

V is TRBV5-5 and J is TRBJ2-5; D is possibly TRBD2 (5 bases). The CDR3 is made up of 16 amino acids. Germline V gives CDR1 SGHKS, CDR2 YYEKEE (reference sequence). Trimming removed 4 bases from V and 2 bases from J, with 18 bases in between. For the CDR3, the DNA is TGTGCCAGCAGCCTATACCTGAGGGCAGATCAAGAGACCCAGTACTTC. It specifies CASSLYLRADQETQYF.

The chain joins TRBV27 to TRBJ2-3; possible D gene TRBD1, 6 bases. V lost 5 bases to trimming and J lost 2 bases, with 14 bases between them. This CDR3 contains 15 residues. Per germline, CDR1 MNHEY and CDR2 SMNVEV (reference sequence). The CDR3: CASSLTGPATDTQYF. The CDR3 DNA reads as TGTGCCAGCAGTCTTACAGGGCCTGCCACAGATACGCAGTATTTT.